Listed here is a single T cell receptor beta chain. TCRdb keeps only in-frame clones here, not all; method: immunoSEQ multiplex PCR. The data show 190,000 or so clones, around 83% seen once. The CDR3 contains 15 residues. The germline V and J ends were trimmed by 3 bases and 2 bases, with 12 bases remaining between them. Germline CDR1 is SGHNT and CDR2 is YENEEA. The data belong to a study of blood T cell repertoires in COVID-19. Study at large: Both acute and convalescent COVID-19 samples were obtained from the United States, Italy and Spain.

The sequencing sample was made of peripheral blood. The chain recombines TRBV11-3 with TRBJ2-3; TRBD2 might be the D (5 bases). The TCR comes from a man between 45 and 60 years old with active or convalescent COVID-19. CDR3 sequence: CASSFSGVYTDTQYF. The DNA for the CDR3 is TGTGCCAGCAGCTTTTCCGGGGTCTACACAGATACGCAGTATTTT.